Here is one TCR beta chain with its context. Its antigen is still unknown. A junction boundary mismatches the germline segment, possibly from a read error. This sample was taken from a study of blood T cells in healthy people across ages. The study, taken as a whole, reports: The study regarded diversity estimates from one million T cells as underestimates. Higher naive T cell percentage went strongly together with higher TCR beta diversity.

It was with a sample-barcoded 5' primer and a J-beta primer mix that a second PCR of about 6 to 11 cycles was run. TCRdb itself ran the 5' RACE reads through MiXCR, one entry per CDR3 protein. In the table there are some 1.5 million distinct CDR3 sequences, roughly 43% of which are singletons. The origin of this receptor is a woman aged 18-29 years in good health. The material sequenced was blood.

The CDR3 region is CASSQDISSYEQYF. The CDR3 region has the DNA TGCGCCAGCAGCCAAGATATCAGCTCCTACGAGCAGTACTTC. The chain has TRBV4-2 and TRBJ2-7, with D hard to call. Looked up from germline, CDR1 is LGHNA and CDR2 is YNFKEQ. The CDR3 is made up of 14 amino acids.